This entry lists 23 T cell receptor beta chains sequenced from one sample in a study of spatial heterogeneity in lung cancer. TCRdb used MiXCR to reprocess the 5' RACE reads, holding one entry per CDR3 protein. The sample includes around 120,000 distinct CDR3 sequences, 9% to 15% of them seen just once. Time point noted: blood at routine non-recurrence follow-up after resection. Unsorted whole RNA samples from tumor, nontumor lung or frozen PBMC were sequenced. Sequences were derived from PBMCs, sampled at follow-up. The receptors shown here come from a male donor with early-stage non-small cell lung cancer.

This clonotype was detected ten times or more. The J gene is TRBJ2-2, the V gene TRBV29-1; D perhaps matches TRBD2 (6 bases). V was shortened by 7 bases and J by 1 base, with 10 bases between the two germline ends. Germline lookup yields CDR1 SQVTM and CDR2 ANQGSEA. This CDR3 has 13 residues. For the CDR3, the DNA is TGCAGCGCCTGGGACTTGAACACCGGGGAGCTGTTTTTT. Protein: CSAWDLNTGELFF.

The CDR3 here is CASSPNNRVSYEQYF. In DNA, the CDR3 is TGTGCCAGCAGCCCCAACAACAGGGTTTCCTACGAGCAGTACTTC. This chain connects TRBV2 to TRBJ2-7; weak D call: TRBD1 (6 bases). The CDR3 extends over 15 amino acids. Germline CDR1 is SNHLY and CDR2 is FYNNEI. Trimming pared 6 bases from V and 1 base from J, leaving 16 bases between.

The table lists this clonotype with many counts. V gene TRBV12-3 or TRBV12-4 combines with J gene TRBJ2-5; D remains unclear. The CDR3 contains 11 residues. Trimming removed 6 bases at V and 5 bases at J, with 7 bases between. CDR3 sequence: CASSRTETQYF. CDR3 DNA: TGTGCCAGCAGCAGGACGGAGACCCAGTACTTC.

V gene TRBV4-3 combines with J gene TRBJ2-1, with 11 bases matching TRBD2. The CDR3 is made up of 19 amino acids. Trimming took 4 bases from V and 0 from J; bases not matched to a gene: 11. From germline, CDR1 is LGHNA and CDR2 YSLEER. CDR3 residues: CASSPVVAGGRSSYNEQFF. The DNA of the CDR3 is TGCGCCAGCAGCCCCGTGGTAGCGGGGGGGCGGAGCTCCTACAATGAGCAGTTCTTC.

The J gene is TRBJ1-1, the V gene TRBV12-3 or TRBV12-4, with D tentatively TRBD1 (5 bases). Trimming cost V 6 bases and J 10 bases, with 15 bases left between them. The CDR3 length is 12 residues. The CDR3 DNA reads as TGTGCCAGCAGGCTATCCGGGGCCGGAGCTTTCTTT. Residues: CASRLSGAGAFF.

V and J are TRBV7-9 and TRBJ2-3; tentatively, D is TRBD1 or TRBD2 (5 bases each). CDR1 is SEHNR and CDR2 is FQNEAQ in the germline V gene (reference sequence). V lost 2 bases to trimming and J lost 1 base, with 10 bases between them. The CDR3 covers 15 residues. The CDR3 DNA is TGTGCCAGCAGCTTATGGGACGCCGGCACAGATACGCAGTATTTT. Protein product: CASSLWDAGTDTQYF.

The chain combines TRBV19 with TRBJ1-2; the D gene is possibly TRBD1 (6 bases). This CDR3 contains 17 residues. Trimming shortened V by 3 bases and J by 4 bases, and 21 bases separated the two germline ends. Germline CDR1 and CDR2: LNHDA and SQIVND (reference sequence). CDR3 amino acids: CASSISSRHADSYGYTF. DNA for the CDR3: TGTGCCAGTAGTATCTCCTCTAGGCATGCGGACAGCTATGGCTACACCTTC. The full variable domain, rest sourced from reference TRBV19 and TRBJ1-2, is DGGITQSPKYLFRKEGQNVTLSCEQNLNHDAMYWYRQDPGQGLRLIYYSQIVNDFQKGDIAEGYSVSREKKESFPLTVTSAQKNPTAFYLCASSISSRHADSYGYTFGSGTRLTVV.

The sample holds a few counts of this clonotype. V is TRBV5-1 and J is TRBJ2-2; weak D call: TRBD2 (6 bases). The CDR3 is 15 amino acids. The germline V and J ends were trimmed by 3 bases and 0 bases, with 9 bases remaining between them. The germline CDR1 and CDR2 sequences are SGHRS and YFSETQ. This CDR3 is CASSSLASNTGELFF. CDR3 DNA sequence: TGCGCCAGCAGCTCTCTAGCGTCGAACACCGGGGAGCTGTTTTTT.

This rearrangement joins TRBV20-1 to TRBJ2-3; 12 bases are a match to TRBD1. The CDR3 length is 14 residues. Germline V gene lookup returns CDR1 DFQATT and CDR2 SNEGSKA (reference sequence). The J segment lost 5 bases and the V segment lost 6 bases, leaving 6 bases of the junction unmatched. The CDR3 bases are TGCAGTGCGAGGGACAGGGGGCTGAGAGATACGCAGTATTTT. Translated, it gives CSARDRGLRDTQYF.

This clonotype was observed a few times. The chain couples TRBV29-1 to TRBJ2-6, with D unresolved. Germline V gene lookup returns CDR1 SQVTM and CDR2 ANQGSEA. Trimming took off 5 bases at V and 2 bases at J, with 7 bases between the two ends. This CDR3 contains 13 residues. CDR3 amino acids: CSVRAAGANVLTF. CDR3 nucleotide sequence: TGCAGCGTTCGAGCAGCTGGGGCCAACGTCCTGACTTTC.

This clonotype was recorded at least ten times. This chain connects TRBV28 to TRBJ1-2; 7 positions agree with TRBD1. CDR1 MDHEN and CDR2 SYDVKM come from the germline V gene. The CDR3 contains 12 residues. Trimming took 10 bases from V and 2 from J; bases not matched to a gene: 4. CDR3 region: CATEGQNYGYTF. CDR3 in DNA: TGTGCCACCGAGGGACAGAACTATGGCTACACCTTC.

This clonotype was found a few times. The chain carries TRBV7-2 and TRBJ2-1, with a weak D call TRBD1 (6 bases). Trimming took 1 base from V and 1 from J, leaving 8 bases between them. From germline, CDR1 is SGHTA and CDR2 FQGNSA. The CDR3 length is 15 residues. Here the CDR3 DNA reads TGTGCCAGCAGCTTAGTAAGGGGGTCCTACAATGAGCAGTTCTTC. Amino acid sequence: CASSLVRGSYNEQFF.

V is TRBV28 and J is TRBJ2-1, with D possibly called TRBD1 or TRBD2 (5 bases each). Trimming removed 8 bases at V and 9 bases at J, with 17 bases between. This CDR3 has 13 amino acids. Germline V gene data show CDR1 as MDHEN and CDR2 as SYDVKM. The CDR3 region has the DNA TGTGCCAGCTCGACCCCGGGGCAGGGTGAGCAGTTCTTC. Residues: CASSTPGQGEQFF.

This clonotype was counted a single time. The V gene is TRBV5-4, the J gene TRBJ2-7, with 9 bases that match TRBD1. Germline CDR1 SGHNT, CDR2 YYREEE (reference sequence). The junction had 9 bases not matched to a gene; V was cut back by 4 bases and J by 1 base. CDR3 length: 16 residues. CDR3 loop: CASSVEGQGKSYEQYF. The CDR3 bases are TGTGCCAGCAGCGTGGAAGGACAGGGGAAATCCTACGAGCAGTACTTC.

As regards this clonotype: One end of the junction does not line up with germline, which may come from a read error. The chain joins TRBV11-2 to TRBJ2-3; TRBD2 is a possible D gene (5 bases). The CDR3 contains 13 residues. Germline V CDR1 and CDR2: SGHAT, FQNNGV. CDR3 amino acids: CASSPRLEDTRYF. The CDR3 DNA reads TGTGCCAGCAGCCCCAGGCTGGAGGATACGCGGTATTTT.

This clonotype has a handful of counts. The J gene is TRBJ2-1, the V gene TRBV10-2; weak D call: TRBD2 (6 bases). The CDR3 is made up of 13 amino acids. Germline V gene data show CDR1 as WSHSY and CDR2 as SAAADI. The V end lost 0 bases, the J end lost 7 bases, and 7 bases lay between the germline ends. The CDR3 DNA reads as TGCGCCAGCAGTGAGTCTAGCGGAAATGAGCAGTTCTTC. It is translated as CASSESSGNEQFF.

This clonotype was picked up many times. V is TRBV20-1 and J is TRBJ2-7; 8 bases map to TRBD1. CDR3 length: 17 amino acids. V lost 3 bases to trimming and J lost 3 bases; unmatched junction nucleotides: 16. Per the germline V gene, CDR1 is DFQATT and CDR2 is SNEGSKA (reference sequence). The CDR3 here is CSASPPARDRPYYEQYF. CDR3 sequence (DNA): TGCAGTGCTAGCCCCCCGGCCCGGGACAGGCCTTACTACGAGCAGTACTTC.

This clonotype was seen many times. This chain joins TRBV7-9 and TRBJ1-3; D unresolved. V lost 5 bases to trimming and J lost 4 bases, with 15 bases between them. From germline, CDR1 is SEHNR and CDR2 FQNEAQ (reference sequence). This CDR3 is 15 amino acids long. The CDR3 DNA follows: TGTGCCAGCAGCCGCGGTCTTCAACCAGGAAACACCATATATTTT. This translates into CASSRGLQPGNTIYF.

The rearrangement joins TRBV7-9 to TRBJ2-1, with D possibly TRBD2 on 6 matching bases. Germline CDR1 SEHNR, CDR2 FQNEAQ (reference sequence). Trimming removed 3 bases from V and 11 bases from J, with 14 bases in between. This CDR3 has 13 residues. Written as DNA, the CDR3 is TGTGCCAGCAGCTTGGAGGGTCCCCCTAAGCAGTTCTTC. Translation gives CASSLEGPPKQFF.

This clonotype has only a few counts. The chain carries TRBV27 and TRBJ1-2; 8 nucleotides agree with TRBD1. Germline V lookup: CDR1 MNHEY, CDR2 SMNVEV (reference sequence). Trimming removed 6 bases from V and 2 bases from J; junction bases left unmatched: 2. CDR3 length equals 13 residues. CDR3 in amino acids: CASRRTGNYGYTF. CDR3 nucleotides: TGTGCCAGCAGACGGACAGGGAACTATGGCTACACCTTC.

The chain has TRBV30 and TRBJ2-5; TRBD2 aligns across 7 bases. The J segment lost 1 base and the V segment lost 1 base, leaving 3 bases of the junction unmatched. The CDR3 sequence is 14 residues long. Germline CDR1 GTSNPN, CDR2 SVGIG (reference sequence). As DNA, the CDR3 is TGTGCCTGGAGTGGAACGGGGGGCCAAGAGACCCAGTACTTC. Protein sequence: CAWSGTGGQETQYF. The variable domain in full, completed from reference TRBV30 and TRBJ2-5, reads SQTIHQWPATLVQPVGSPLSLECTVEGTSNPNLYWYRQAAGRGLQLLFYSVGIGQISSEVPQNLSASRPQDRQFILSSKKLLLSDSGFYLCAWSGTGGQETQYFGPGTRLLVL.

This sequence joins TRBV9 and TRBJ2-7; D unclear. V shed 2 bases and J shed 3 bases, with 12 bases lying between them. The CDR3 runs to 14 residues. Germline loops: CDR1 SGDLS, CDR2 YYNGEE. The CDR3 is CASSVGRFSYEQYF. CDR3 bases: TGTGCCAGCAGCGTCGGCAGGTTTAGCTACGAGCAGTACTTC. Together with reference TRBV9 and TRBJ2-7, the CDR3 gives the full variable domain: DSGVTQTPKHLITATGQRVTLRCSPRSGDLSVYWYQQSLDQGLQFLIQYYNGEERAKGNILERFSAQQFPDLHSELNLSSLELGDSALYFCASSVGRFSYEQYFGPGTRLTVT.

This clonotype was recorded many times. This chain joins TRBV7-8 and TRBJ1-6; possible D gene TRBD1, 5 bases. Germline V gene data show CDR1 as SGHVS and CDR2 as FQNEAQ. V lost 4 bases and J 4 bases, leaving 17 bases between the germline ends. The CDR3 runs 17 residues. The CDR3 DNA is TGTGCCAGCAGCTACCGGCTCGGACAAACTTATAATTCACCCCTCCACTTT. It specifies CASSYRLGQTYNSPLHF.